This T cell receptor beta chain was sequenced in a study of shared clonotypes between healthy human individuals. Findings and limits, study-wide: Estimated richness values were generally larger in naive subsets than in memory subsets.

Comment on this clone: What it recognizes is unknown. Other DNA sequences within the sample encode an identical CDR3.

Terminally differentiated effector memory CD45RA+ cells were excluded from the naive CD8 cells, which were CD45RO-negative and positively selected for CCR7. Every donor was a Caucasian adult from Nashville, Tennessee. Assay: immunoSEQ multiplex PCR; the TCRdb copy retains only in-frame clones and omits some. The table shows 2 million to 2.5 million clones, with about 95% occurring only once. Germline CDR1 is SGHRS and CDR2 is YFSETQ. Germline trimming cut 3 bases from V and 3 bases from J; bases unmatched to any gene: 6. CDR3 size: 14 residues. V and J are TRBV5-1 and TRBJ2-7; TRBD2 matches at 7 bases. The receptor was derived from a man aged 18 to 29 in good health. Sequenced sample: naive CD8+ T cells sorted from blood. The CDR3 loop is CASSWSGDSYEQYF. DNA of the CDR3: TGCGCCAGCAGCTGGAGCGGGGATAGCTACGAGCAGTACTTC.